This T cell receptor beta chain was identified in a study of chemoradiotherapy in HPV16-positive cancers. Study outcomes and limitations: Non-HPV-specific T cells did not expand in tumors during treatment, whereas candidate HPV-specific clones and E7-related motifs did.

Here immunoSEQ multiplex PCR was the method, and the copy in TCRdb shows in-frame clones only, minus some. The table includes 9,500 to 15,000 clones, about four fifths detected once. Trimming took 5 bases from V and 10 from J, leaving 14 bases between them. This CDR3 comprises 13 residues. Germline V gene lookup returns CDR1 MNHEY and CDR2 SVGAGI. About this clone: Its antigen is currently unknown.

The sample here was taken from a patient who underwent chemoradiotherapy. The chain employs TRBV6-5 and TRBJ1-4, with a possible D match to TRBD1 (5 bases). This clonotype was sampled from a human donor with HPV-associated anogenital cancer. CDR3 sequence (DNA): TGTGCCAGCAGTACGACCAGGGTAGCAAAACTGTTTTTT. Protein product: CASSTTRVAKLFF.